These T cell receptor beta chains were read from a single sample in a study of shared clonotypes between healthy human individuals. The method was immunoSEQ multiplex PCR; TCRdb's version includes in-frame clones alone and lacks a portion of them. There are over 2 million clones in the sample; approximately 95% occur only once, and around 0.13% lies in the top ten. The source material was naive CD4+ T cells sorted from blood. These receptors all stem from a man younger than 35 in good health. CDR3s include the opening cysteine and the closing phenylalanine or tryptophan. D genes are given only for firm matches. Rows may omit the clone size; those that give it use once, few, many or a size class.

J gene: TRBJ2-1
D gene: TRBD2
V gene: TRBV4-1
clone size: NA
CDR3 protein: CASSQAIAGGPLGQFF
CDR3 DNA: TGCGCCAGCAGCCAAGCCATAGCGGGGGGACCCTTAGGACAGTTCTTC

J gene: TRBJ1-5
D gene: TRBD1
V gene: TRBV28
clone size: NA
CDR3 protein: CASRIRSRGYQPQHF
CDR3 DNA: TGTGCCAGCAGGATTAGGAGCAGGGGGTACCAGCCCCAGCATTTT

J gene: TRBJ2-7
D gene: TRBD2
V gene: TRBV5-4
clone size: NA
CDR3 protein: CASSSPGGLYEQYF
CDR3 DNA: TGTGCCAGCAGCTCCCCGGGGGGGCTCTACGAGCAGTACTTC

J gene: TRBJ2-3
D gene: NA
V gene: TRBV29-1
clone size: NA
CDR3 protein: CSVVGGTDTQYF
CDR3 DNA: TGCAGCGTTGTTGGTGGCACAGATACGCAGTATTTT

J gene: TRBJ2-7
D gene: NA
V gene: TRBV28
clone size: NA
CDR3 protein: CASSFRDTKGPYEQYF
CDR3 DNA: TGTGCCAGCAGTTTCCGGGACACCAAGGGTCCCTACGAGCAGTACTTC

J gene: TRBJ2-3
D gene: NA
V gene: TRBV6-5
clone size: NA
CDR3 protein: CASSYRGDTQYF
CDR3 DNA: TGTGCCAGCAGTTACAGGGGGGATACGCAGTATTTT

J gene: TRBJ1-5
D gene: NA
V gene: TRBV6-1
clone size: NA
CDR3 protein: CASSAISNQPQHF
CDR3 DNA: TGTGCCAGCAGTGCGATCTCTAATCAGCCCCAGCATTTT

J gene: TRBJ1-3
D gene: NA
V gene: TRBV13
clone size: NA
CDR3 protein: CASSSYRMFSGNTIYF
CDR3 DNA: TGTGCCAGCAGCTCCTACCGAATGTTCTCTGGAAACACCATATATTTT

J gene: TRBJ2-2
D gene: NA
V gene: TRBV5-4
clone size: NA
CDR3 protein: CASSFAPVAGELFF
CDR3 DNA: TGTGCCAGCAGCTTCGCCCCGGTGGCCGGGGAGCTGTTTTTT

J gene: TRBJ2-2
D gene: NA
V gene: TRBV5-1
clone size: NA
CDR3 protein: CASSLAGDGYTGELFF
CDR3 DNA: TGCGCCAGCAGCTTGGCCGGGGACGGGTACACCGGGGAGCTGTTTTTT

J gene: TRBJ1-3
D gene: NA
V gene: TRBV2
clone size: NA
CDR3 protein: CASSVYGYSGNTIYF
CDR3 DNA: TGTGCCAGCAGTGTTTATGGGTACTCTGGAAACACCATATATTTT

J gene: TRBJ2-1
D gene: TRBD2
V gene: TRBV6-5
clone size: NA
CDR3 protein: CASSRGLVPNEQFF
CDR3 DNA: TGTGCCAGCAGTCGCGGACTAGTCCCCAATGAGCAGTTCTTC

J gene: TRBJ2-7
D gene: TRBD2
V gene: TRBV18
clone size: once
CDR3 protein: CASSLQSSGTSGGYEQYF
CDR3 DNA: TGTGCCAGCTCACTACAATCTTCCGGGACTAGCGGGGGATACGAGCAGTACTTC

J gene: TRBJ2-1
D gene: NA
V gene: TRBV7-9
clone size: once
CDR3 protein: CASSLEGGMDEQFF
CDR3 DNA: TGTGCCAGCAGCTTAGAGGGGGGTATGGATGAGCAGTTCTTC

J gene: TRBJ1-6
D gene: NA
V gene: TRBV28
clone size: NA
CDR3 protein: CASRRQTSYNSPLHF
CDR3 DNA: TGTGCCAGCAGGAGACAGACTTCCTATAATTCACCCCTCCACTTT

J gene: TRBJ2-1
D gene: NA
V gene: TRBV19
clone size: NA
CDR3 protein: CASKTSGSSYNEQFF
CDR3 DNA: TGTGCCAGTAAAACTAGTGGGAGCTCCTACAATGAGCAGTTCTTC

J gene: TRBJ2-1
D gene: NA
V gene: TRBV6-1
clone size: once
CDR3 protein: CASSGMGRPDNEQFF
CDR3 DNA: TGTGCCAGCAGTGGGATGGGACGGCCGGACAATGAGCAGTTCTTC

J gene: TRBJ2-7
D gene: TRBD1
V gene: TRBV5-6
clone size: NA
CDR3 protein: CASTLTGGPLSEQYF
CDR3 DNA: TGTGCCAGCACCCTTACAGGGGGCCCACTCTCCGAGCAGTACTTC

J gene: TRBJ2-5
D gene: NA
V gene: TRBV5-4
clone size: NA
CDR3 protein: CASSFGVDLQETQYF
CDR3 DNA: TGTGCCAGCAGCTTCGGCGTAGACTTACAAGAGACCCAGTACTTC

J gene: TRBJ2-7
D gene: NA
V gene: TRBV7-2
clone size: few
CDR3 protein: CASSPGPQYEQYF
CDR3 DNA: TGTGCCAGCAGCCCAGGACCTCAATACGAGCAGTACTTC

J gene: TRBJ2-2
D gene: NA
V gene: TRBV6-1
clone size: once
CDR3 protein: CASSEALEDRDYAGELFF
CDR3 DNA: TGTGCCAGCAGTGAAGCGCTGGAGGACAGGGACTATGCCGGGGAGCTGTTTTTT

J gene: TRBJ2-1
D gene: TRBD2
V gene: TRBV10-3
clone size: NA
CDR3 protein: CAISESGRGYNEQFF
CDR3 DNA: TGTGCCATCAGTGAGAGCGGGAGGGGGTACAATGAGCAGTTCTTC

J gene: TRBJ1-2
D gene: NA
V gene: TRBV7-3
clone size: once
CDR3 protein: CASSLQGTQGYTF
CDR3 DNA: TGTGCCAGCAGCTTACAGGGGACTCAGGGCTACACCTTC

J gene: TRBJ2-1
D gene: TRBD1
V gene: TRBV30
clone size: NA
CDR3 protein: CAWQKGALIYNEQFF
CDR3 DNA: TGTGCCTGGCAAAAGGGGGCCCTTATCTACAATGAGCAGTTCTTC

J gene: TRBJ2-7
D gene: NA
V gene: TRBV6-6
clone size: NA
CDR3 protein: CASTSTGTYHEQYF
CDR3 DNA: TGTGCCAGCACCTCGACCGGGACATACCACGAGCAGTACTTC

J gene: TRBJ2-2
D gene: NA
V gene: TRBV9
clone size: once
CDR3 protein: CASSVVDAGELFF
CDR3 DNA: TGTGCCAGCAGCGTAGTTGACGCCGGGGAGCTGTTTTTT

J gene: TRBJ2-3
D gene: TRBD2
V gene: TRBV6-1
clone size: once
CDR3 protein: CASVWTSGRTDTQYF
CDR3 DNA: TGTGCCAGCGTTTGGACTAGCGGGAGAACAGATACGCAGTATTTT

J gene: TRBJ2-2
D gene: NA
V gene: TRBV5-1
clone size: once
CDR3 protein: CASSGRTGRAGELFF
CDR3 DNA: TGCGCCAGCAGCGGTCGGACAGGGAGGGCCGGGGAGCTGTTTTTT

J gene: TRBJ2-5
D gene: NA
V gene: TRBV28
clone size: NA
CDR3 protein: CASRGSFGTQETQYF
CDR3 DNA: TGTGCCAGCAGGGGGAGTTTCGGGACCCAAGAGACCCAGTACTTC

J gene: TRBJ2-7
D gene: NA
V gene: TRBV10-3
clone size: NA
CDR3 protein: CAISEPLGGLEQYF
CDR3 DNA: TGTGCCATCAGTGAGCCCCTCGGGGGGCTCGAGCAGTACTTC

J gene: TRBJ1-1
D gene: NA
V gene: TRBV2
clone size: NA
CDR3 protein: CASRELGQRNTEAFF
CDR3 DNA: TGTGCCAGCAGAGAGCTCGGACAGCGGAACACTGAAGCTTTCTTT

J gene: TRBJ2-1
D gene: NA
V gene: TRBV7-9
clone size: NA
CDR3 protein: CASSRGLYNEQFF
CDR3 DNA: TGTGCCAGCAGCCGAGGGTTATACAATGAGCAGTTCTTC

J gene: TRBJ2-7
D gene: NA
V gene: TRBV18
clone size: few
CDR3 protein: CASSPDSSYEQYF
CDR3 DNA: TGTGCCAGCTCACCGGACAGTTCCTACGAGCAGTACTTC

J gene: TRBJ2-1
D gene: NA
V gene: TRBV30
clone size: NA
CDR3 protein: CAWSGGPGRNEQFF
CDR3 DNA: TGTGCCTGGAGTGGCGGGCCGGGGAGGAATGAGCAGTTCTTC

J gene: TRBJ1-1
D gene: TRBD1
V gene: TRBV5-1
clone size: NA
CDR3 protein: CASSLDRVGEAFF
CDR3 DNA: TGCGCCAGCAGCCTCGACAGGGTTGGTGAAGCTTTCTTT

J gene: TRBJ2-2
D gene: NA
V gene: TRBV10-3
clone size: NA
CDR3 protein: CAISGGLANTGELFF
CDR3 DNA: TGTGCCATCAGCGGGGGACTCGCGAACACCGGGGAGCTGTTTTTT

J gene: TRBJ2-3
D gene: NA
V gene: TRBV18
clone size: NA
CDR3 protein: CASSQRAPGQGDTQYF
CDR3 DNA: TGTGCCAGCTCACAACGGGCGCCAGGGCAGGGAGATACGCAGTATTTT

J gene: TRBJ2-3
D gene: TRBD2
V gene: TRBV5-1
clone size: NA
CDR3 protein: CASSLIAGEGDTQYF
CDR3 DNA: TGCGCCAGCAGCTTGATAGCGGGAGAGGGAGATACGCAGTATTTT